This T cell receptor (beta chain) was recovered during a study of beta chain features in type 1 diabetes. Germline V gene lookup returns CDR1 MDHEN and CDR2 SYDVKM. The CDR3 spans 12 residues. Trimming left V 5 bases short and J 4 bases short, with 8 bases between. All of the isolated RNA was reverse transcribed, so expressed TCRB transcripts were sequenced. Profiled with immunoSEQ multiplex PCR; TCRdb holds only in-frame clones, not every one. This sample yields hundreds of thousands of clones, of which 30% are seen a single time; around 0.065% belongs to the top ten. The table lists this clone with a few counts.

Material: naive CD4+ T cells from blood. The J gene is TRBJ1-1, the V gene TRBV28; D unclear. This clonotype originated in a man between 18 and 35 years old in good health. CDR3 amino acids: CASSPFGTEAFF. In DNA, the CDR3 is TGTGCCAGCAGTCCCTTCGGCACTGAAGCTTTCTTT.